This TCR beta chain was captured in a study of T cells in Graves' hyperthyroidism and ophthalmopathy. Overall study context: Any treatment followed the collection of peripheral blood at initial diagnosis.

Regarding the study as a whole: Expanded thyroid clonotypes (above 0.001) were mostly also found in blood.

As regards this clonotype: The antigen remains unidentified.

The J segment lost 2 bases and the V segment lost 8 bases, leaving 8 bases of the junction unmatched. The germline V gene encodes CDR1 MDHEN and CDR2 SYDVKM. The length of the CDR3 is 14 residues. Amplification yielded TCR beta CDR3 regions, with RNA transcripts as the source. The HTBI set primed first-round TCR CDR3 RT-PCR. TCRdb passed the multiplex PCR reads through MiXCR, listing each CDR3 protein once. The table records 350,000 to 400,000 distinct CDR3 sequences, 15% of them present only once. The rearrangement uses TRBV28 and TRBJ1-2; 7 bases are a match to TRBD1. The specimen was blood. The receptor's source is a woman in her twenties or thirties with Graves' hyperthyroidism. As DNA, the CDR3 is TGTGCCAGCGAACGGACAGGCGCAAACTATGGCTACACCTTC. As protein: CASERTGANYGYTF.